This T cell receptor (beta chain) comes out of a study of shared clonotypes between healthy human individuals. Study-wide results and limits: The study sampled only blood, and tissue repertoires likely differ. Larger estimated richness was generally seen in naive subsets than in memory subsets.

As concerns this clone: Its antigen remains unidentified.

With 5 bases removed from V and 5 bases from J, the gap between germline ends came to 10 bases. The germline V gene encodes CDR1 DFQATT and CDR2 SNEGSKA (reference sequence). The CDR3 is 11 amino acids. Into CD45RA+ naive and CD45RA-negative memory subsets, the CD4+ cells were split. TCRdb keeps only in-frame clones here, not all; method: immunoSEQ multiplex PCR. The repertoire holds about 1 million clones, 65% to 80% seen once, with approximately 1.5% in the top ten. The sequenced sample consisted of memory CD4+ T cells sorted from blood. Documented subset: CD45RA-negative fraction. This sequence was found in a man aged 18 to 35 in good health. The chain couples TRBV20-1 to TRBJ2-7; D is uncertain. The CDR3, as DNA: TGCAGTGCTTCAATCCGGGACGAGCAGTACTTC. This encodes CSASIRDEQYF.